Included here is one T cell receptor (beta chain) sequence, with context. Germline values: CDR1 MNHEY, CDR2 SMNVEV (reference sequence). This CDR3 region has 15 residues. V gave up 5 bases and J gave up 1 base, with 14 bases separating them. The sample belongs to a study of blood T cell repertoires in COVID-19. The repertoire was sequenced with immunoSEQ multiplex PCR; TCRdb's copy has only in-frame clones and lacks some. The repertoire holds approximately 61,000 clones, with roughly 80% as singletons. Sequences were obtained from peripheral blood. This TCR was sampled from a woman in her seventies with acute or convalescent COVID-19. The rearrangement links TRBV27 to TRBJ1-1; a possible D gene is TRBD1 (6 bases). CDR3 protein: CASSQRPQGNTEAFF. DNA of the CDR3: TGTGCCAGCAGTCAACGACCACAGGGGAACACTGAAGCTTTCTTT.